This T cell receptor (beta chain) was profiled in a study of blood T cell repertoires in COVID-19. V lost 1 base to trimming and J lost 4 bases; unmatched junction nucleotides: 1. The CDR3 is 15 amino acids. Germline CDR1 is SGHTA and CDR2 is FQGNSA. The age range of participants was 18 to 89 years, with residence in about two dozen US areas. Donors in Cohort 3 who had recovered were those with two negative PCRs, healthcare professional clearance, or resolution of their symptoms. Sequencing used immunoSEQ multiplex PCR; TCRdb keeps in-frame clones, though not all of them. The data show 250,000 to 350,000 clones, about nine tenths seen once.

The rearrangement uses TRBV7-2 and TRBJ2-5; the match to TRBD2 covers 12 bases. Specimen: PBMCs or T cells enriched from blood (not recorded which). The sequence was collected from a man aged 55 to 70 who had recovered from COVID-19. CDR3 amino acids: CASSLETSGGETQYF. CDR3 nucleotides: TGTGCCAGCAGCTTAGAGACTAGCGGGGGAGAGACCCAGTACTTC.